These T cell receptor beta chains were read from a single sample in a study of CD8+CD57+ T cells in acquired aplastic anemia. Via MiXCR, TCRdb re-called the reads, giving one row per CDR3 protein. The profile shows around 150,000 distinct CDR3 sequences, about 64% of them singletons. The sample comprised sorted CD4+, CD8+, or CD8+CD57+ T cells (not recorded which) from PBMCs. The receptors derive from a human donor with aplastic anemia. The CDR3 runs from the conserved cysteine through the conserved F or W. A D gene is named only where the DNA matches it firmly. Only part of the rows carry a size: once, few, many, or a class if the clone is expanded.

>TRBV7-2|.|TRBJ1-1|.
CASSLKQGTEAFF
TGTGCCAGCAGCTTGAAGCAGGGTACTGAAGCTTTCTTT
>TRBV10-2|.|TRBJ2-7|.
CASGDLRGRSYEQYF
TGCGCCAGCGGTGACCTGCGGGGGCGGTCCTACGAGCAGTACTTC
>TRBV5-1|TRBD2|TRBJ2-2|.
CATQGLAGENTGELFF
TGCGCCACCCAAGGACTAGCGGGGGAGAACACCGGGGAGCTGTTTTTT
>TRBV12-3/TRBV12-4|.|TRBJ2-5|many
CASSPTTQETQYF
TGTGCCAGCAGCCCGACAACTCAAGAGACCCAGTACTTC
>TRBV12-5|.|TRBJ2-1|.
CASSPTADDEQFF
TGTGCCAGCAGTCCGACAGCTGACGATGAGCAGTTCTTC
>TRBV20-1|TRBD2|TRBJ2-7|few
CSARLAGYSYEQYF
TGCAGTGCTAGACTAGCGGGTTACTCCTACGAGCAGTACTTC
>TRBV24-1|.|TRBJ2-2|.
CATSDHLYTGELFF
TGTGCCACCAGTGATCACTTATACACCGGGGAGCTGTTTTTT
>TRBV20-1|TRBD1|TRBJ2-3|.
CSASLGGRTDTQYF
TGCAGTGCTAGTTTAGGGGGCCGCACAGATACGCAGTATTTT
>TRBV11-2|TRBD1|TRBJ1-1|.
CASSLQGAGNTEAFF
TGTGCCAGCAGCTTACAGGGGGCTGGGAACACTGAAGCTTTCTTT
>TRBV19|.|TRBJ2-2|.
CASSAYRDLNTGELFF
TGTGCCAGTAGCGCGTACAGGGACTTGAACACCGGGGAGCTGTTTTTT
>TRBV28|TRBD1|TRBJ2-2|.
CASRSPGQGVTGELFF
TGTGCCAGCAGGTCCCCGGGACAGGGTGTTACCGGGGAGCTGTTTTTT
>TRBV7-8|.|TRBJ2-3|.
CASSSTATPTDTQYF
TGTGCCAGCAGCTCCACCGCTACCCCCACAGATACGCAGTATTTT
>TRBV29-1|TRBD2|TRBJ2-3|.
CSVSGGSFPDTQYF
TGCAGCGTTTCAGGCGGGAGTTTCCCAGATACGCAGTATTTT
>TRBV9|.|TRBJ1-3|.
CASSVVDGHSGNTIYF
TGTGCCAGCAGCGTAGTGGACGGACACTCTGGAAACACCATATATTTT
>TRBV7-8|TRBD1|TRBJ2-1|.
CASSPTTTGGSYNEQFF
TGTGCCAGCAGCCCAACCACGACAGGGGGCTCCTACAATGAGCAGTTCTTC
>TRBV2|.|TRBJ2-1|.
CASSLPDHNEQFF
TGTGCCAGCAGCCTCCCCGACCACAATGAGCAGTTCTTC
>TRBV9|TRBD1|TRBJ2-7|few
CASSVATGGYEQYF
TGTGCCAGCAGCGTAGCGACAGGGGGGTACGAGCAGTACTTC
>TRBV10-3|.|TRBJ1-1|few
CAISRGGTEAFF
TGTGCCATCAGCCGGGGTGGAACTGAAGCTTTCTTT
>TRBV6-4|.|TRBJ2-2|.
CASSEIPGELFF
TGTGCCAGCAGTGAAATTCCCGGGGAGCTGTTTTTT
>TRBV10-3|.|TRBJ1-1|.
CAISDYWVSGTEAFF
TGTGCCATCAGTGACTATTGGGTCTCGGGCACTGAAGCTTTCTTT
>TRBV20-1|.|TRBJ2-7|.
CSARRDSYEQYF
TGCAGTGCTAGGCGGGATTCCTACGAGCAGTACTTC
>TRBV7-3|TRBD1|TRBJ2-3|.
CASSPAGTGSPDTQYF
TGTGCCAGCAGCCCAGCAGGGACAGGGTCCCCAGATACGCAGTATTTT
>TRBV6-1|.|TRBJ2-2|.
CASSEDSGELFF
TGTGCCAGCAGTGAAGATAGCGGGGAGCTGTTTTTT
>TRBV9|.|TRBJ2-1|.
CASSVVGAGMGEQFF
TGTGCCAGCAGCGTAGTAGGCGCAGGGATGGGTGAGCAGTTCTTC
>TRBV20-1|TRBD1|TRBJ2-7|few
CSARGQGSYEQYF
TGCAGTGCTAGGGGACAGGGGTCCTACGAGCAGTACTTC
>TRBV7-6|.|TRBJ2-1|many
CASSLSSYNEQFF
TGTGCCAGCAGCTTAAGCTCCTACAATGAGCAGTTCTTC
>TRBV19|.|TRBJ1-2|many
CANYGYTF
TGTGCTAACTATGGCTACACCTTC
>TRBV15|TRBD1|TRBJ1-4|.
CATSSFDRVNEKLFF
TGTGCCACCAGCAGCTTCGACAGGGTTAATGAAAAACTGTTTTTT
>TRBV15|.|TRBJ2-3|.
CATSGNGREGDTQYF
TGTGCCACCAGCGGTAACGGGAGAGAGGGAGATACGCAGTATTTT
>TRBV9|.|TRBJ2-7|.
CASSVGGRTYEQYF
TGTGCCAGCAGCGTAGGCGGCAGGACCTACGAGCAGTACTTC
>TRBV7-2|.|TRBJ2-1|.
CASRRPTHNEQFF
TGTGCCAGCAGACGCCCAACCCACAATGAGCAGTTCTTC
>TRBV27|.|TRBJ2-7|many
CASSLITSSYEQYF
TGTGCCAGCAGTTTAATCACTTCATCCTACGAGCAGTACTTC
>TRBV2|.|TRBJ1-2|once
CASSEVGTHSNYGYTF
TGTGCCAGCAGTGAAGTCGGGACCCACTCCAACTATGGCTACACCTTC
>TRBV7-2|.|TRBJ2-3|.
CASSSTRGWDTQYF
TGTGCCAGCAGCTCGACTAGGGGCTGGGATACGCAGTATTTT
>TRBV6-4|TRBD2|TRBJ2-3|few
CASSLGTSGSTDTQYF
TGTGCCAGCAGTTTAGGGACTAGCGGGAGCACAGATACGCAGTATTTT
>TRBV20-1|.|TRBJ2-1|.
CSATQTGGSYNEQFF
TGCAGTGCTACCCAGACAGGAGGGTCCTACAATGAGCAGTTCTTC
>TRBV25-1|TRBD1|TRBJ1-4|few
CASNLRQGRNEKLFF
TGTGCCAGCAACCTCCGACAGGGCAGAAATGAAAAACTGTTTTTT